This TCR beta chain is drawn from a study of shared clonotypes between healthy human individuals. General study findings and limits: On the whole, naive subsets had larger estimated richness than memory subsets had. Relative to clonotypes present in all four donors, those not shared had lower generation probabilities. About 5% was the fraction of naive CD4 clonotypes found shared across a few donors.

Per the study methods: ImmunoSEQ junction-only sequences lacked quality scores, so their filtering differed. Using immunoSEQ multiplex PCR, the repertoire was profiled, and TCRdb retains in-frame clones only, with some absent. D and trimming were read from the DNA, whereas the V and J calls and clone size are those reported in that table. The sample contains about 2 million clones, about 95% of which appear only once. Naive CD8 cells comprised CD45RO-negative, CCR7-positively selected cells, excluding terminally differentiated effector memory CD45RA+ cells. This CDR3 has 13 residues. CDR1 MGHRA and CDR2 YSYEKL come from the germline V gene. Trimming took off 4 bases at V and 4 bases at J, with 10 bases between the two ends. About this clone: Its cognate antigen is unknown.

This receptor was obtained from a young man in good health. The chain is built from TRBV4-1 and TRBJ2-5; D is perhaps TRBD1 (5 bases). Sequencing used naive CD8+ T cells sorted from blood. Here the CDR3 reads CASSPRAGETQYF. CDR3 bases: TGCGCCAGCAGCCCCAGGGCAGGAGAGACCCAGTACTTC.